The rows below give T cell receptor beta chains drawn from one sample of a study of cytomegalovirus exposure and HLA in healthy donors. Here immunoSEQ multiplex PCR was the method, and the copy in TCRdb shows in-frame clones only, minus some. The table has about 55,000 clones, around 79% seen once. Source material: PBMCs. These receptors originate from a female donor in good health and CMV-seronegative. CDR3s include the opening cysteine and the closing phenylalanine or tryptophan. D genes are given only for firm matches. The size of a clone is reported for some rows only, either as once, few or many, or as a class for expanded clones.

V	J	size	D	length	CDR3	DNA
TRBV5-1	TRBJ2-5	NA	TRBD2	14	CASSPGGVVETQYF	TGCGCCAGCAGCCCCGGGGGGGTGGTAGAGACCCAGTACTTC
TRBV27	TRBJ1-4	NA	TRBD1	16	CASSLSPGQLNEKLFF	TGTGCCAGCAGTTTGTCACCGGGACAGCTCAATGAAAAACTGTTTTTT
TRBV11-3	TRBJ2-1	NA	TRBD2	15	CASSPPTSGIDEQFF	TGTGCCAGCAGCCCTCCGACTAGCGGGATTGATGAGCAGTTCTTC
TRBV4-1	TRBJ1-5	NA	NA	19	CASSPAGGSGHTSNQPQHF	TGCGCCAGCAGCCCCGCGGGAGGGTCGGGACACACTAGCAATCAGCCCCAGCATTTT
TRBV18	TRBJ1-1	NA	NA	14	CASSPLPGNTEAFF	TGTGCCAGCTCACCATTGCCCGGGAACACTGAAGCTTTCTTT
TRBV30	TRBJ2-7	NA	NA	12	CAWRQGRYEQYF	TGTGCCTGGAGGCAGGGGCGCTACGAGCAGTACTTC
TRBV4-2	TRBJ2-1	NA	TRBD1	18	CASSQGQGGYGQDNEQFF	TGTGCCAGCAGCCAAGGACAGGGGGGATACGGACAAGACAATGAGCAGTTCTTC
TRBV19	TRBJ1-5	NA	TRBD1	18	CASKPHSAGTGPNQPQHF	TGTGCCAGCAAACCCCACTCCGCTGGGACAGGGCCCAATCAGCCCCAGCATTTT
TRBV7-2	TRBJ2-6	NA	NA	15	CASSLARSGANVLTF	TGTGCCAGCAGCTTAGCTCGTTCTGGGGCCAACGTCCTGACTTTC
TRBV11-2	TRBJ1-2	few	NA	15	CASSLEPAGMSGYTF	TGTGCCAGCAGCTTAGAACCCGCAGGGATGAGTGGCTACACCTTC
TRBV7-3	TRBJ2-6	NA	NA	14	CASSRGQRANVLTF	TGTGCCAGCAGCAGGGGCCAGAGGGCCAACGTCCTGACTTTC
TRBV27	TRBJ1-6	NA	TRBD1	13	CASRGQGFSPLHF	TGTGCCAGCAGGGGACAGGGGTTTTCACCCCTCCACTTT
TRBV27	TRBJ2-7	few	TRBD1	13	CASTAYRGSEQYF	TGTGCCAGCACCGCGTACAGGGGGAGCGAGCAGTACTTC
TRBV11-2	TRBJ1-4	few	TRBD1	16	CASSLEPATGYQKLFF	TGTGCCAGCAGCTTAGAGCCCGCGACAGGGTATCAAAAACTGTTTTTT
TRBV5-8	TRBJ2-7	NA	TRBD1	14	CASSLGQGLYEQYF	TGTGCCAGCAGCTTGGGACAGGGGCTCTACGAGCAGTACTTC
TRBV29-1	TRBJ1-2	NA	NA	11	CSSEDMDGYTF	TGCAGCTCCGAAGACATGGATGGCTACACCTTC
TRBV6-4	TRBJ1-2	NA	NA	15	CASSDSGEGVYGYTF	TGTGCCAGCAGTGACTCTGGGGAGGGCGTCTATGGCTACACCTTC
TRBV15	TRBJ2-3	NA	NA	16	CATLSGDQGYSDTQYF	TGTGCCACCTTATCGGGGGACCAGGGTTACTCGGATACGCAGTATTTT
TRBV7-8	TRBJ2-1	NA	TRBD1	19	CASSPGTGLGVGSYNEQFF	TGTGCCAGCAGCCCGGGGACAGGGCTAGGGGTAGGTTCGTACAATGAGCAGTTCTTC
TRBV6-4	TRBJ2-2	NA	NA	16	CASSDSLGRATGELFF	TGTGCCAGCAGTGACTCTTTAGGCAGGGCGACCGGGGAGCTGTTTTTT